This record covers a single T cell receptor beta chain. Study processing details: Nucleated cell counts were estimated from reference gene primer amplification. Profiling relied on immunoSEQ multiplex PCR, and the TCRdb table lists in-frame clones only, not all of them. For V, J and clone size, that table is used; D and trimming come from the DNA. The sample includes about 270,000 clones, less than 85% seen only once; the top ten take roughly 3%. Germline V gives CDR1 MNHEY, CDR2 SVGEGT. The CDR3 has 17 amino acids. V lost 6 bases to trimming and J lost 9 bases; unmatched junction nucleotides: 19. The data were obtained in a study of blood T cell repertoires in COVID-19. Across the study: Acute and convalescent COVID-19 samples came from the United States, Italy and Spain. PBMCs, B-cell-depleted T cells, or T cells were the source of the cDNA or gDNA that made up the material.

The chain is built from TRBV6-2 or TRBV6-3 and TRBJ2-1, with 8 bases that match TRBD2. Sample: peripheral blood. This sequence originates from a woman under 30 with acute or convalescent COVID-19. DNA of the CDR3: TGTGCCAGCAGCCACCCTCCGCTATCGGGAGGGCCGGGTGAGCAGTTCTTC. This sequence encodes CASSHPPLSGGPGEQFF.